This T cell receptor (beta chain) emerged from a study of T cell repertoires in cytomegalovirus infection. Overall study context: It can be stated that public TCR beta signatures indicated CMV infection as well as a matching HLA type.

The ends were cut back, 6 bases at V and 7 bases at J, with 15 bases in the middle. This CDR3 contains 14 residues. Germline assignment: CDR1 SGHTA and CDR2 FQGNSA. This clonotype occurred many times. Its antigen is unknown. TCRdb re-called the reads through MiXCR, storing one row per CDR3 protein. The repertoire holds roughly 230,000 distinct CDR3 sequences, 12% seen once, with 1.5% to 2% in the top ten. Findings and caveats of the study: The ex vivo response was dominated by HLA-C-restricted CMV-specific TCR beta clonotypes. Cumulative frequency (of public TCR beta family members) identified carriers of CMV plus the relevant HLA.

Input material: PBMCs. The chain couples TRBV7-2 to TRBJ1-4; D might be TRBD1 (5 bases). This TCR derives from a human donor in good health (CMV status not recorded). Some clones in this sample may be carry-over from other donors' samples. Here the CDR3 reads CASSPQAGSEKLFF. The CDR3 DNA is TGTGCCAGCAGTCCACAGGCCGGGAGTGAAAAACTGTTTTTT.